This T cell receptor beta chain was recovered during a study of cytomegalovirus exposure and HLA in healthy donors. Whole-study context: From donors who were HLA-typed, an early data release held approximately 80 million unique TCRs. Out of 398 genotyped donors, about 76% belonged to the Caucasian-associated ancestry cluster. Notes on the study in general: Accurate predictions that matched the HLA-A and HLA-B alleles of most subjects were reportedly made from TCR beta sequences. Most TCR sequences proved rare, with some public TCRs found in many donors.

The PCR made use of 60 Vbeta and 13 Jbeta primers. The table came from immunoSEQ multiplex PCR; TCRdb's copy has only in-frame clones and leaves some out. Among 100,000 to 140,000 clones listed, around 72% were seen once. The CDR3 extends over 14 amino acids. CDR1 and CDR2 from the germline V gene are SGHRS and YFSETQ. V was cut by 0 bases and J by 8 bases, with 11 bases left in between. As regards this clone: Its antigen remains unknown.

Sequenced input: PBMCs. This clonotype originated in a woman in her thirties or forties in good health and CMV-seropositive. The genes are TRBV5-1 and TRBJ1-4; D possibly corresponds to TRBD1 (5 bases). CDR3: CASSLGRAGEKLFF. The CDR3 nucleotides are TGCGCCAGCAGCTTGGGCAGGGCGGGAGAAAAACTGTTTTTT.